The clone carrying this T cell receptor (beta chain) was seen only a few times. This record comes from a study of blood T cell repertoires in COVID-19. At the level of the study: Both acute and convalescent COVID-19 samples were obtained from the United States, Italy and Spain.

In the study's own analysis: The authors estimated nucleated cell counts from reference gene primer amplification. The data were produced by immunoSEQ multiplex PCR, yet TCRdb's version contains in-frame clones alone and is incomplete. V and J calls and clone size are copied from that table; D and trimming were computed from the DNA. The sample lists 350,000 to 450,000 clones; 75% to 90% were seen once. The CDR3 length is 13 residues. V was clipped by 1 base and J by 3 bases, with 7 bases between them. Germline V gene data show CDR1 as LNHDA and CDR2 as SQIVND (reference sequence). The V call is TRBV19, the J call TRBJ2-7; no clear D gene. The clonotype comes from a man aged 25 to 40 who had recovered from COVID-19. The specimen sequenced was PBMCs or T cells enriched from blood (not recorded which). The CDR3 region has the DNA TGTGCCAGTAGTATAGCTTCAGTCTACGAGCAGTACTTC. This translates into CASSIASVYEQYF.